One sample yielded the 15 T cell receptor beta chains listed below, sequenced in a study of CD4 and CD8 cells across lung adenocarcinoma regions. MiXCR, applied by TCRdb to the PCR reads, yields one record per CDR3 protein. The sample has 25,000 to 30,000 distinct CDR3 sequences; 53% are singletons. The sample comprised CD8+ T cells from the center of a lung tumor. The receptors stem from a male donor with lung adenocarcinoma. The CD4 and CD8 labels of this study may be unreliable.

In its sample, this clonotype was seen many times. The chain combines TRBV27 with TRBJ2-1; D possibly matches TRBD1 or TRBD2 (5 bases each). The tail of the sequence fits TRBJ2-5 better, so the J call may be wrong. The germline CDR1 and CDR2 sequences are MNHEY and SMNVEV (reference sequence). This CDR3 spans 15 amino acids. The CDR3 loop reads CASSLSRRERETQYF. CDR3 in DNA: TGTGCCAGCAGTTTATCGCGCAGGGAGCGAGAGACCCAGTACTTC.

A remark on this clonotype: The junction departs from germline at one end; a sequencing error may be responsible. The CDR3 coding sequence is TGTGCCAGCAGTGACGCCGGGCCAGGGGTTAGGAATACGCAGTATTTC. It specifies CASSDAGPGVRNTQYF. The J gene is TRBJ2-3, the V gene TRBV6-1; D perhaps matches TRBD1 (6 bases). The CDR3 covers 16 residues. Germline CDR1 MNHNS, CDR2 SASEGT.

This clonotype was observed a handful of times. Because it lacks the conserved phenylalanine or tryptophan at the end, this CDR3 is likely a read error. No DNA is shown, since the ends of the CDR3 on it are uncertain; the CDR3 is the one TCRdb lists. The chain joins TRBV29-1 to TRBJ2-1; the DNA was not compared with TRBD1, the D call given in the table. Including both end residues, the CDR3 is 20 amino acids long. Germline-derived CDR1 and CDR2 are SQVTM and ANQGSEA. The CDR3 sequence is CSWEIQQPPGHGGAKLCTGH.

About this clonotype itself: The junction departs from germline at one end; a sequencing error may be responsible. The rearrangement links TRBV6-1 to TRBJ2-5; the D call may be TRBD1 or TRBD2 (6 bases each). This CDR3 has 16 residues. CDR1 MNHNS and CDR2 SASEGT come from the germline V gene. CDR3 coding DNA: TGTGCCAGCGGGGAGGCCGGGGGCGGGGACCAGGAGACCCAGTACTTC. Translation: CASGEAGGGDQETQYF.

The chain links TRBV6-1 to TRBJ2-4; maybe TRBD1 (8 bases). The better agreement between TRBJ2-5 and the DNA end casts doubt on the J call. There are 14 residues in the CDR3. Germline-derived CDR1 and CDR2 are MNHNS and SASEGT. The CDR3 DNA is TGTGCCAGCAGTCCCCTACAGGGGGGGGAGACCCAGTACTTC. Amino acid sequence: CASSPLQGGETQYF.

Judged by abundance, this clonotype is medium-sized. The chain combines TRBV6-6 with TRBJ1-2; the D gene is possibly TRBD1 (5 bases). Trimming removed 9 bases at V and 1 base at J, with 12 bases between. Looked up from germline, CDR1 is MNHNY and CDR2 is SVGAGI (reference sequence). The CDR3 is 13 residues long. Here the CDR3 DNA reads TGTGCCAGTAGAGGGGCTAGTAACTATGGCTACACCTTC. Translated, it gives CASRGASNYGYTF.

This clonotype occurred many times. The genes are TRBV27 and TRBJ1-1; D is uncertain. Trimming took off 6 bases at V and 2 bases at J, with 13 bases between the two ends. The CDR3 has 14 residues. Germline assignment: CDR1 MNHEY and CDR2 SMNVEV (reference sequence). The CDR3 loop is CASSLPGGNTEAFF. In DNA, the CDR3 is TGTGCCAGCAGCCTTCCGGGAGGCAACACTGAAGCTTTCTTT.

The rearrangement links TRBV7-2 to TRBJ2-2; possibly TRBD1 for D (7 bases). The CDR3 consists of 14 residues. In germline, CDR1 is SGHTA, CDR2 FQGNSA. The V and J ends lost 4 bases and 6 bases respectively, with 12 bases between them. The CDR3 nucleotides are TGTGCCAGCAGCTCAACAGGGGAGGCCGGGGAGCTGTTTTTT. It codes for CASSSTGEAGELFF.

This clonotype has just a few counts. The V gene is TRBV6-1, the J gene TRBJ2-2; D may be TRBD2 (5 bases). Germline V gene sequence: CDR1 MNHNS, CDR2 SASEGT. The CDR3 sequence is 14 residues long. Deletions cut 6 bases from V and 1 base from J, with 9 bases between. The CDR3 DNA is TGTGCCAGCAGGGGAGCGGTGAACACCGGGGAGCTGTTTTTT. Its protein is CASRGAVNTGELFF.

This clonotype is medium-sized (0.01 to 0.1%). This chain links TRBV6-1 with TRBJ2-1, with TRBD2 identical over 12 bases. CDR3 length: 15 amino acids. CDR1 and CDR2 from the germline V gene are MNHNS and SASEGT. The J segment lost 6 bases and the V segment lost 5 bases, leaving 5 bases of the junction unmatched. The CDR3 is CASSLAGGGVNEQFF. CDR3 DNA: TGTGCCAGCAGTCTAGCGGGAGGGGGGGTCAATGAGCAGTTCTTC.

This clonotype showed up many times. The chain recombines TRBV6-5 with TRBJ1-6; unclear D gene. V shed 4 bases and J shed 10 bases, with 14 bases lying between them. There are 14 residues in the CDR3. Germline loops: CDR1 MNHEY, CDR2 SVGAGI. The CDR3 protein is CASSSWGAQSPLHF. CDR3 DNA sequence: TGTGCCAGCAGTTCATGGGGAGCCCAATCACCCCTCCACTTT.

This clonotype was detected ten times or more. V usage is TRBV6-1 and J usage is TRBJ2-1, with D possibly matching TRBD2 (6 bases). Germline values: CDR1 MNHNS, CDR2 SASEGT. Trimming removed 2 bases at V and 6 bases at J, with 14 bases between. CDR3 size: 15 residues. The CDR3 here is CASSEWSGRSNEQFF. The CDR3 region has the DNA TGTGCCAGCAGTGAATGGAGCGGGCGCAGCAATGAGCAGTTCTTC.

The chain carries TRBV6-1 and TRBJ2-3; D tentatively fits TRBD1 or TRBD2 (6 bases each). Near its end, the DNA agrees better with TRBJ2-7, so the J call may be wrong. The length of the CDR3 is 15 residues. Germline assignment: CDR1 MNHNS and CDR2 SASEGT. The CDR3 reads CASNTGLGGRDTQYF. CDR3 DNA sequence: TGTGCCAGCAACACGGGGCTGGGGGGCAGAGATACGCAGTACTTC.

This clonotype was seen a handful of times. Sequence at one end of the junction differs from germline and may be a read error. The rearrangement links TRBV27 to TRBJ2-6; D tentatively reads TRBD1 or TRBD2 (5 bases each). This CDR3 has 13 residues. Looked up from germline, CDR1 is MNHEY and CDR2 is SMNVEV (reference sequence). Here the CDR3 reads CASSLTGAYVQTF. The CDR3 nucleotides are TGTGCCAGCAGTTTGACCGGGGCCTACGTGCAGACCTTC.

The table lists this clonotype with many counts. The chain couples TRBV6-1 to TRBJ2-5; D tentatively reads TRBD1 or TRBD2 (6 bases each). The J call is in doubt because the DNA end fits TRBJ2-7 better. CDR3 length equals 14 residues. Germline V gene lookup returns CDR1 MNHNS and CDR2 SASEGT. The CDR3 reads CASYSPGASYEQYF. The CDR3 DNA follows: TGTGCCAGCTACTCGCCGGGGGCGTCCTACGAGCAGTACTTC.